This T cell receptor (beta chain) originates from a study of cytomegalovirus exposure and HLA in healthy donors. Study outcomes and limitations: The study recorded fewer than 200 TCR beta chains that were cytomegalovirus-associated.

Germline V CDR1 and CDR2: SGHAT, FQDESV (reference sequence). This CDR3 contains 15 residues. V lost 1 base, J lost 1 base, and 4 bases stayed unmatched. Concerning this clone itself: Its antigen remains unidentified.

PCR employed 60 Vbeta and 13 Jbeta primers. Authors' data handling: About 9.9 million of the about 80 million unique TCR beta chains counted in a later analysis were shared. The data were produced by immunoSEQ multiplex PCR, yet TCRdb's version contains in-frame clones alone and is incomplete. Clone size and the V and J calls come from that table; the DNA yielded D and trimming. The repertoire holds about 130,000 clones, about four fifths seen once, with 5.3% in the top ten. The V call is TRBV11-1, the J call TRBJ2-7; 7 nucleotides line up with TRBD1. The specimen sequenced was PBMCs. The receptor was isolated from a young man in good health and CMV-seronegative. CDR3 in amino acids: CASSLDLTGSYEQYF. For the CDR3, the DNA is TGTGCCAGCAGCTTAGACCTGACAGGGTCCTACGAGCAGTACTTC.